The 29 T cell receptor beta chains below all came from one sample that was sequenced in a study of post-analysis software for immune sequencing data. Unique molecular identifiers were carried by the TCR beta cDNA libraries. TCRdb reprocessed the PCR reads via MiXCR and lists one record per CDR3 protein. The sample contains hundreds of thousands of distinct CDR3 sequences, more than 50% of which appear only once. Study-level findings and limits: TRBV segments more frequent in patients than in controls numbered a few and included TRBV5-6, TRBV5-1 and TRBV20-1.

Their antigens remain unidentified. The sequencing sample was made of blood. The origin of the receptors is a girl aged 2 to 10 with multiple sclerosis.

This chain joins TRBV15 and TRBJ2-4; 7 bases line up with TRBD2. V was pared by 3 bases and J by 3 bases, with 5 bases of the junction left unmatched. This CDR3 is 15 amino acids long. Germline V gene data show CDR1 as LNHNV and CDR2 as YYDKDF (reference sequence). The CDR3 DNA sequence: TGTGCCACCAGCAGTATGGGGGAGGGCAAAAACATTCAGTACTTC. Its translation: CATSSMGEGKNIQYF.

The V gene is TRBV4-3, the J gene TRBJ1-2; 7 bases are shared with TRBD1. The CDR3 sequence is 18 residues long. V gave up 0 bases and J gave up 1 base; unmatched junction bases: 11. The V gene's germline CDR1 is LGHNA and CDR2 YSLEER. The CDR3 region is CASSQDSGGTVFNYGYTF. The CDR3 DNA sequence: TGCGCCAGCAGCCAAGATTCCGGGGGGACAGTATTTAACTATGGCTACACCTTC.

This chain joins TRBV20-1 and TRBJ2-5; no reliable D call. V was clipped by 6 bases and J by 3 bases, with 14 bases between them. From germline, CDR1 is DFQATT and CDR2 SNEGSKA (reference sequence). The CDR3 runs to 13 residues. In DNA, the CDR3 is TGCAGTGCCCCCGGGCAGTCAGAAGAGACCCAGTACTTC. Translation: CSAPGQSEETQYF.

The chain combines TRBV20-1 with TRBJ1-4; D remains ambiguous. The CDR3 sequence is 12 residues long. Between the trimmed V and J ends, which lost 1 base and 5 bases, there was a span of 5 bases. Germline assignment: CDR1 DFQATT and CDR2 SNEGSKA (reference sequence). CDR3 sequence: CSARGQNEKLFF. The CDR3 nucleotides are TGCAGTGCTAGAGGGCAGAATGAAAAACTGTTTTTT.

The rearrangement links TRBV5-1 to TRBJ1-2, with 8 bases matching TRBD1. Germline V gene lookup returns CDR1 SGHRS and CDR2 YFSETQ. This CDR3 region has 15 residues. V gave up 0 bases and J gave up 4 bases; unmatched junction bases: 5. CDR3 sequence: CASSLGAGGLYGYTF. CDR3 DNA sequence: TGCGCCAGCAGCTTGGGGGCAGGGGGCCTCTATGGCTACACCTTC. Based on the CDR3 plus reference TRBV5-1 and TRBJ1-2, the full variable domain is KAGVTQTPRYLIKTRGQQVTLSCSPISGHRSVSWYQQTPGQGLQFLFEYFSETQRNKGNFPGRFSGRQFSNSRSEMNVSTLELGDSALYLCASSLGAGGLYGYTFGSGTRLTVV.

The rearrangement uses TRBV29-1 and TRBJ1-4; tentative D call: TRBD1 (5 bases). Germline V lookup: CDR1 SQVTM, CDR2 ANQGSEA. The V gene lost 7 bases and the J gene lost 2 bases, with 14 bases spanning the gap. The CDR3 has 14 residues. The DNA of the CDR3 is TGCAGCGCTCTTTCCCAGGGTACTAATGAAAAACTGTTTTTT. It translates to CSALSQGTNEKLFF. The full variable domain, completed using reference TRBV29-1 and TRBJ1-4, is SAVISQKPSRDICQRGTSLTIQCQVDSQVTMMFWYRQQPGQSLTLIATANQGSEATYESGFVIDKFPISRPNLTFSTLTVSNMSPEDSSIYLCSALSQGTNEKLFFGSGTQLSVL.

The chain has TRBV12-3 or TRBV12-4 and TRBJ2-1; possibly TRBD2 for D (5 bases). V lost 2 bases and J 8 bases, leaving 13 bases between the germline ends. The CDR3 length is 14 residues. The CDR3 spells CASSLSSGFYEQFF. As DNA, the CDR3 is TGTGCCAGCAGTTTATCATCGGGGTTCTATGAGCAGTTCTTC.

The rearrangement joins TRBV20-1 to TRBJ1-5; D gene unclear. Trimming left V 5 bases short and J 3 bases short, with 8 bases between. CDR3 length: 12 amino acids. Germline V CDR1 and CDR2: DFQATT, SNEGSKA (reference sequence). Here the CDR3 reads CSAPVPNQPQHF. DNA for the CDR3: TGCAGTGCTCCCGTTCCCAATCAGCCCCAGCATTTT.

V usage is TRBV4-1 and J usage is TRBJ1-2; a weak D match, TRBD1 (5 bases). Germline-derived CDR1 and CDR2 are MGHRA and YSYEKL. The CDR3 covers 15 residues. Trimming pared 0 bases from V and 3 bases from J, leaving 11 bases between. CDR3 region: CASSQEEGTHYGYTF. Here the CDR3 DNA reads TGCGCCAGCAGCCAAGAGGAGGGGACCCACTATGGCTACACCTTC.

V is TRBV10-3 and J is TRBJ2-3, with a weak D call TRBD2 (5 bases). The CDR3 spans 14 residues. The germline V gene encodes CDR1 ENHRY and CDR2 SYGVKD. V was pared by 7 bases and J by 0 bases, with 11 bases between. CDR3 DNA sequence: TGTGCCATCACCCCCCGGGGTAGCACAGATACGCAGTATTTT. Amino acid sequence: CAITPRGSTDTQYF.

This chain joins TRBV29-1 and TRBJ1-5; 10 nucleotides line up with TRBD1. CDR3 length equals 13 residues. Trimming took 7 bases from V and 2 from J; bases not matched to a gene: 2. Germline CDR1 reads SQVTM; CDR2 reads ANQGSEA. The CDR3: CSAGQGGNQPQHF. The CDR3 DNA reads TGCAGCGCTGGACAGGGGGGCAATCAGCCCCAGCATTTT.

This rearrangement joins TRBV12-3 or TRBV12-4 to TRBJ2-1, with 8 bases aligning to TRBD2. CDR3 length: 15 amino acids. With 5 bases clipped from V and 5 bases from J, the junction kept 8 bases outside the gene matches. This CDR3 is CASSLVAGNHNEQFF. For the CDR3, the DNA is TGTGCCAGCAGTCTAGTAGCGGGAAACCACAATGAGCAGTTCTTC.

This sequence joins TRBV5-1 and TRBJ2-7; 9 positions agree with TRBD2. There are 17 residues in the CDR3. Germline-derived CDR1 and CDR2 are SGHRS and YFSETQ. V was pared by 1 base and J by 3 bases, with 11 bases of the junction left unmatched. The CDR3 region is CASSLRSGGRANYEQYF. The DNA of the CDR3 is TGCGCCAGCAGCTTGAGGTCGGGCGGGAGGGCCAACTACGAGCAGTACTTC.

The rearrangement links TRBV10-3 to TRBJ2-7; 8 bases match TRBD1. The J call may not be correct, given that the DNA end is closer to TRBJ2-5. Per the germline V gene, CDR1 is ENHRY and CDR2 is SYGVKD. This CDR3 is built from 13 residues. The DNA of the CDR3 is TGTGCCATCAGTACAGGGGGGAGAGAGACCCAGTACTTC. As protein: CAISTGGRETQYF.

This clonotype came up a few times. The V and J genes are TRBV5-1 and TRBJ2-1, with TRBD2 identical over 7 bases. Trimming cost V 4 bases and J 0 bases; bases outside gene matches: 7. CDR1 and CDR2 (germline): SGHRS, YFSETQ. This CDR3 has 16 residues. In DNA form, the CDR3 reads TGCGCCAGCAGCCCGGGGAGGGCCAGCTCCTACAATGAGCAGTTCTTC. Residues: CASSPGRASSYNEQFF.

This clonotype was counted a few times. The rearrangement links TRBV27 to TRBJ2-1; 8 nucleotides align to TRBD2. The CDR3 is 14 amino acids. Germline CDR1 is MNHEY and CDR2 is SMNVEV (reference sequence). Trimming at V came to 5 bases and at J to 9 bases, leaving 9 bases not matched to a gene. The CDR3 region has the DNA TGTGCCAGCAGTCCAAGCGGGAGCGGCCTTGAGCAGTTCTTC. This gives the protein CASSPSGSGLEQFF.

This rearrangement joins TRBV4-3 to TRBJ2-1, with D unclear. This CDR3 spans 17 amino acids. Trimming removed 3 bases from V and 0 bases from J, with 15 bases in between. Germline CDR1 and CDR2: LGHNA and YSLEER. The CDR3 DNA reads TGCGCCAGCAGCCATCCGATTCTCCCGAGCTCCTACAATGAGCAGTTCTTC. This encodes CASSHPILPSSYNEQFF.

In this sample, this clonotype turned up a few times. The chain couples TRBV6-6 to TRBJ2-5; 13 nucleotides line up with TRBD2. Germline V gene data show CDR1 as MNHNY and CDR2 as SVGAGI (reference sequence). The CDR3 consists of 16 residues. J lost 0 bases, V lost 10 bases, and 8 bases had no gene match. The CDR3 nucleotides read TGTGCCACCCTAGGACTAGCGGGGGCCAACCAAGAGACCCAGTACTTC. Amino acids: CATLGLAGANQETQYF.

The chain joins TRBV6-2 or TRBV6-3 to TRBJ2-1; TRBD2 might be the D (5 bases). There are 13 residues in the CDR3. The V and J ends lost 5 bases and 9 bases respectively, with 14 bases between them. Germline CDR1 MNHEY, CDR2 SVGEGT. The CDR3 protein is CASSPTRSSEQFF. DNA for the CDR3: TGTGCCAGCAGTCCAACTAGGTCTAGTGAGCAGTTCTTC.

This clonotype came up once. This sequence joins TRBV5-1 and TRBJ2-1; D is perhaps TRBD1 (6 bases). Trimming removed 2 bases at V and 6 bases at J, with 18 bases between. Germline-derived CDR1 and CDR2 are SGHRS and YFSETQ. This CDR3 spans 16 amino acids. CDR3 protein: CASSLGERQAVNEQFF. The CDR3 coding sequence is TGCGCCAGCAGCTTAGGAGAAAGACAGGCGGTCAATGAGCAGTTCTTC.

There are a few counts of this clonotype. The DNA of the CDR3 is TGTGCCACCAGTGATATAGAGGGCACAGATACGCAGTATTTT. This encodes CATSDIEGTDTQYF. The chain joins TRBV24-1 to TRBJ2-3; unclear D gene. The V end lost 3 bases, the J end lost 1 base, and 7 bases lay between the germline ends. This CDR3 has 14 residues. Germline V gene sequence: CDR1 KGHDR, CDR2 SFDVKD.

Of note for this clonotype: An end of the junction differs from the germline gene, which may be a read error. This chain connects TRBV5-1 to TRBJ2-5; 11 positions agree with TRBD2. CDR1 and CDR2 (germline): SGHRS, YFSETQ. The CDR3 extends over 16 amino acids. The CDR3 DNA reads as TGTGCCAGCAGCCTTAGACTAGCGGGGATCCAAGAGACCCAGTACTTC. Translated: CASSLRLAGIQETQYF. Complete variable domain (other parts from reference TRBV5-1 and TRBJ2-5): KAGVTQTPRYLIKTRGQQVTLSCSPISGHRSVSWYQQTPGQGLQFLFEYFSETQRNKGNFPGRFSGRQFSNSRSEMNVSTLELGDSALYLCASSLRLAGIQETQYFGPGTRLLVL.

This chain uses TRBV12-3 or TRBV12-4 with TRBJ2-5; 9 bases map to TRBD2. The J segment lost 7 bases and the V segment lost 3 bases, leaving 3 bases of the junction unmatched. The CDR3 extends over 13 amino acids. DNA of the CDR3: TGTGCCAGCAGTTTGGGTAGCGGGGGGACCCAGTACTTC. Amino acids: CASSLGSGGTQYF.

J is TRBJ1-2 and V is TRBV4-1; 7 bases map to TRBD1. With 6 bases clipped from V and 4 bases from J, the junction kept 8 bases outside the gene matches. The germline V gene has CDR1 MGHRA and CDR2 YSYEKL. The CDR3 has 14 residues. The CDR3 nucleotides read TGCGCCAGCAGGCAAACAGGGGTGGGCTATGGCTACACCTTC. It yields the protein CASRQTGVGYGYTF.

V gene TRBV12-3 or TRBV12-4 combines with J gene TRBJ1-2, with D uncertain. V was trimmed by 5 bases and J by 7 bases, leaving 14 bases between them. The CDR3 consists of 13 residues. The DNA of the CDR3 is TGTGCCAGCAGTAACTTGGGTGACGGTGGCTACACCTTC. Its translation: CASSNLGDGGYTF.

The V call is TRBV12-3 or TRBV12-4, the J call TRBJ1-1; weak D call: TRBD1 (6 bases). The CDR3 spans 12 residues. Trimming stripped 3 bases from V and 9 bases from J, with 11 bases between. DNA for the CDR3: TGTGCCAGCAGTTTCCTGGACAGTAAAGCTTTCTTT. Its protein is CASSFLDSKAFF.

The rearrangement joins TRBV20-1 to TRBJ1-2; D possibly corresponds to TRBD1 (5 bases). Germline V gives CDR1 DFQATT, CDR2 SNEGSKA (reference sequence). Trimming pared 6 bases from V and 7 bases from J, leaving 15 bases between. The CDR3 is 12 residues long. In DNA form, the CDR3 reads TGCAGTGCCCCAGCGTGGGGCTTTGGCTACACCTTC. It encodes CSAPAWGFGYTF.

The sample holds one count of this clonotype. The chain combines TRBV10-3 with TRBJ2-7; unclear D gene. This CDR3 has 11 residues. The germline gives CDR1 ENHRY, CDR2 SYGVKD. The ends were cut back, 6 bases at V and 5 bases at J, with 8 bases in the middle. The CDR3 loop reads CAISDLNEQYF. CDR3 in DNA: TGTGCCATCAGCGATTTGAACGAGCAGTACTTC.

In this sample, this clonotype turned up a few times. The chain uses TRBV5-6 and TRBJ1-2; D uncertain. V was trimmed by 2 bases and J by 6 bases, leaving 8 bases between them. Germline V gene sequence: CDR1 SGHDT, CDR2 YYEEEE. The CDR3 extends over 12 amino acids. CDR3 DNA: TGTGCCAGCAGCTTCCTTACAGATGGCTACACCTTC. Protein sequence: CASSFLTDGYTF.